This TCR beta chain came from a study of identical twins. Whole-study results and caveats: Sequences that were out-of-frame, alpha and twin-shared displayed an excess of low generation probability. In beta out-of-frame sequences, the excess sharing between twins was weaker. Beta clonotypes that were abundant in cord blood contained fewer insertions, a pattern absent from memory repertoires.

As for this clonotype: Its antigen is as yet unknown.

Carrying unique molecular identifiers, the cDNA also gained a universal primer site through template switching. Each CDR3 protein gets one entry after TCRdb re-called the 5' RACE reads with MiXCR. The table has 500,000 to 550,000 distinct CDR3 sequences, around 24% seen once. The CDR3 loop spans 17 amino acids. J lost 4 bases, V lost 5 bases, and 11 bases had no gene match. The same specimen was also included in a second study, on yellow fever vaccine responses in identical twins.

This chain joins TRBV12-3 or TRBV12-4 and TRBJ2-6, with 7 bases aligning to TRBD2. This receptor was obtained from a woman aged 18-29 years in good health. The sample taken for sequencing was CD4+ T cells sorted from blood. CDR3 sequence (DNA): TGTGCCAGCAGTCCCAGGGCGGGAGTTACCGGGGCCAACGTCCTGACTTTC. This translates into CASSPRAGVTGANVLTF.